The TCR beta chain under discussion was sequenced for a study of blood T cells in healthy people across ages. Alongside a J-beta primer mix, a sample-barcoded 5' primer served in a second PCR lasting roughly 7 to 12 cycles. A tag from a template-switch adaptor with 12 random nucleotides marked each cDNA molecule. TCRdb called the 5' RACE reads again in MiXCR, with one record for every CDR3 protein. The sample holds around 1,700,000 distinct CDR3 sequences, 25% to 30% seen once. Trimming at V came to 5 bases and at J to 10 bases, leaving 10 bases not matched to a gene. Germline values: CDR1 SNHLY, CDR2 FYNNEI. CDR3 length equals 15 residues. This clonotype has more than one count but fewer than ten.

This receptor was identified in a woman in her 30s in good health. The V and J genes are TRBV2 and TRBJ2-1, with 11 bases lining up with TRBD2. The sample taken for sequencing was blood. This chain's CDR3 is CASSSYSGGATEQFF. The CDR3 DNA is TGTGCCAGCAGTTCCTATAGCGGGGGGGCGACGGAGCAGTTCTTC. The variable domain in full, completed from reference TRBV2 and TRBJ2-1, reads EPEVTQTPSHQVTQMGQEVILRCVPISNHLYFYWYRQILGQKVEFLVSFYNNEISEKSEIFDDQFSVERPDGSNFTLKIRSTKLEDSAMYFCASSSYSGGATEQFFGPGTRLTVL.